The source of this TCR beta chain is a study of cytomegalovirus exposure and HLA in healthy donors. As for the study in general: Among several hundred genotyped donors, around 80% fell in the Caucasian-associated ancestry cluster.

The CDR3 totals 14 residues. Germline V gene sequence: CDR1 MDHEN, CDR2 SYDVKM. Deletions cut 5 bases from V and 5 bases from J, with 15 bases between. The PCR used 60 Vbeta and 13 Jbeta primers. Profiling relied on immunoSEQ multiplex PCR, and the TCRdb table lists in-frame clones only, not all of them. The sample records over 250,000 clones, about nine tenths being singletons. For this clone: Its antigen is unidentified.

Study-level results: The study recorded 150 to 200 TCR beta chains that were cytomegalovirus-associated. Indistinguishability led to the exclusion of some V segments, TRBV6-2 and TRBV6-3 included. Per a later analysis, about 17,000 TCR beta sequences showed association with HLA alleles at 0.05 false discovery rate.

The V gene is TRBV28, the J gene TRBJ1-2; the D is unclear. The specimen sequenced was PBMCs. The receptor was derived from a man in his forties in good health and CMV-seropositive. For the CDR3, the DNA is TGTGCCAGCAGTCGTGTGACGGGTAGTTATGGCTACACCTTC. Protein product: CASSRVTGSYGYTF.